This T cell receptor (beta chain) was sequenced during a study of cytomegalovirus exposure and HLA in healthy donors. Study results and caveats: Later work found most CMV-associated TCR beta chains apparently HLA-restricted. Sequencing depth across donors, presence/absence analyses assumed, was roughly uniform. TCR beta sequences reportedly predicted the HLA-A and HLA-B alleles of most subjects accurately.

This PCR relied on a set of 60 Vbeta primers and 13 Jbeta primers. Sequencing was performed with immunoSEQ multiplex PCR; in TCRdb, only in-frame clones are kept and a portion is missing. Its clone listing holds 85,000 to 110,000 clones. Remarks on this clone: Antigen specificity is unknown.

Trimming cost V 3 bases and J 4 bases; bases outside gene matches: 8. The CDR3 consists of 16 residues. CDR1 and CDR2 from the germline V gene are LGHNA and YSLEER. Sample: PBMCs. This receptor was identified in a man between 40 and 49 years old in good health and CMV-seronegative. The V and J genes are TRBV4-3 and TRBJ2-5; 10 positions match TRBD2. CDR3 in amino acids: CASSQISASGRETQYF. In nucleotides, the CDR3 is TGCGCCAGCAGCCAGATTAGTGCTAGCGGGAGAGAGACCCAGTACTTC.